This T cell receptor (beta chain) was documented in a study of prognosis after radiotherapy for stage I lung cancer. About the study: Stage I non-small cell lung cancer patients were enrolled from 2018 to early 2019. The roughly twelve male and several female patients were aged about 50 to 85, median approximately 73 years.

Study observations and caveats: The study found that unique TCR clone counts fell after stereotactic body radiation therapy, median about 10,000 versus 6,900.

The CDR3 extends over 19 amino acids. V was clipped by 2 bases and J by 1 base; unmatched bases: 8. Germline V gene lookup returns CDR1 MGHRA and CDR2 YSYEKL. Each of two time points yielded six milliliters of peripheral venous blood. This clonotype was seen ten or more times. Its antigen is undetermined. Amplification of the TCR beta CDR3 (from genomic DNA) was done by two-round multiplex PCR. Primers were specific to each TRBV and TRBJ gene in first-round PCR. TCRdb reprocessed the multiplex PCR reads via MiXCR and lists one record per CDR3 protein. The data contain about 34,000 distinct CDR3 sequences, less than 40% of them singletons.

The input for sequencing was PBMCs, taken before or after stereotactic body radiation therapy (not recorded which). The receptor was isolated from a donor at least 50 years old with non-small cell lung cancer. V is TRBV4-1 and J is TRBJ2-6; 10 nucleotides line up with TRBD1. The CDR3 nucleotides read TGCGCCAGCAGCCAACCGGGACAGGGGAGAGTGTCTGGGGCCAACGTCCTGACTTTC. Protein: CASSQPGQGRVSGANVLTF.